Listed below are T cell receptor beta chains from one sample, sequenced in a study of identical twins. Each CDR3 protein is one row after TCRdb ran MiXCR on the 5' RACE reads. The sample consists of about 470,000 distinct CDR3 sequences, 20% to 30% of them appearing once. These sequences were also reported in another study, on T cells expressing NK-cell markers.

Sequencing was carried out using CD4+ T cells sorted from blood. These receptors were collected from a woman in her late teens or twenties in good health. Each CDR3 is given with its conserved first and last residue. D genes are given only for firm matches. Part of the rows lack a size; the others show once, few, many or a class for expanded clones.

TRBJ2-3 TRBV5-1 - - CASSLDGGTQYF TGCGCCAGCAGCTTGGACGGGGGTACGCAGTATTTT
TRBJ2-3 TRBV5-1 - few CASNSGTLTDTQYF TGCGCCAGCAACTCCGGGACTCTCACAGATACGCAGTATTTT
TRBJ1-1 TRBV11-3 - once CASSLGGRAYWGNTEAFF TGTGCCAGCAGCTTAGGGGGTAGGGCCTACTGGGGGAACACTGAAGCTTTCTTT
TRBJ2-7 TRBV12-3/TRBV12-4 - - CASSSGIDSREQYF TGTGCCAGCAGCTCCGGGATAGACTCTCGTGAGCAGTACTTC
TRBJ1-6 TRBV7-9 - - CASSRQSSSIDSPLHF TGTGCCAGCAGCCGGCAGTCCTCCAGTATAGATTCACCCCTCCACTTT
TRBJ1-4 TRBV12-3/TRBV12-4 TRBD1 few CASSRGQAGEKLFF TGTGCCAGCAGCCGAGGACAGGCCGGGGAAAAACTGTTTTTT
TRBJ1-6 TRBV3-1 - - CASSQGGFGNSPLHF TGTGCCAGCAGCCAAGGGGGATTCGGCAATTCACCCCTCCACTTT
TRBJ2-7 TRBV2 TRBD2 - CARRTSGVYEQYF TGTGCCAGACGGACTAGCGGAGTCTACGAGCAGTACTTC
TRBJ2-1 TRBV7-7 TRBD1 few CASSQTGTAYNEQFF TGTGCTAGCAGCCAAACCGGGACAGCCTACAATGAGCAGTTCTTC
TRBJ2-5 TRBV12-3/TRBV12-4 - - CASRNTGPSRETQYF TGTGCCAGCAGAAACACAGGACCCTCCCGGGAGACCCAGTACTTC
TRBJ2-7 TRBV3-1 TRBD2 few CASSPTSGKNEQYF TGTGCCAGCAGCCCCACTAGCGGCAAAAACGAGCAGTACTTC
TRBJ2-4 TRBV9 TRBD1 - CASSVSGTGGWTKNIQYF TGTGCCAGCAGCGTCTCCGGGACAGGGGGCTGGACCAAAAACATTCAGTACTTC
TRBJ2-3 TRBV6-2/TRBV6-3 - - CASSRGDPRLDTQYF TGTGCCAGCAGTAGAGGGGACCCCCGACTTGATACGCAGTATTTT
TRBJ1-1 TRBV3-1 - - CASSQGGHTEAFF TGTGCCAGCAGCCAAGGGGGACACACTGAAGCTTTCTTT
TRBJ2-1 TRBV5-1 TRBD2 few CASSPPLAGGDDEQFF TGCGCCAGCAGCCCCCCTCTAGCGGGAGGAGACGATGAGCAGTTCTTC
TRBJ2-3 TRBV15 TRBD2 - CATSRVAGREYTDTQYF TGTGCCACCAGCAGAGTTGCTGGGCGGGAGTACACAGATACGCAGTATTTT
TRBJ2-1 TRBV11-2 - few CASSLGGTSEQFF TGTGCCAGCAGCTTAGGAGGGACATCTGAGCAGTTCTTC
TRBJ1-3 TRBV15 TRBD1 few CATSGPSITGGRIDTIYF TGTGCCACCAGCGGACCCTCAATTACAGGGGGCCGTATAGACACCATATATTTT
TRBJ1-4 TRBV7-9 - few CASSQITAVSEKLFF TGTGCCAGCAGCCAGATTACCGCTGTGAGTGAAAAACTGTTTTTT
TRBJ2-1 TRBV7-9 - - CASSSNRVVEQFF TGTGCCAGCAGCTCAAACCGCGTTGTTGAGCAGTTCTTC
TRBJ1-5 TRBV29-1 TRBD1 - CSVGDRGGQPQHF TGCAGCGTCGGGGACAGGGGTGGACAGCCCCAGCATTTT
TRBJ2-5 TRBV5-1 TRBD2 - CASSGGLAGGPAGETQYF TGCGCCAGCAGCGGGGGACTAGCGGGGGGCCCAGCCGGAGAGACCCAGTACTTC
TRBJ1-1 TRBV4-1 - - CASSQADRLNTEAFF TGCGCCAGCAGCCAAGCCGACAGATTGAACACTGAAGCTTTCTTT